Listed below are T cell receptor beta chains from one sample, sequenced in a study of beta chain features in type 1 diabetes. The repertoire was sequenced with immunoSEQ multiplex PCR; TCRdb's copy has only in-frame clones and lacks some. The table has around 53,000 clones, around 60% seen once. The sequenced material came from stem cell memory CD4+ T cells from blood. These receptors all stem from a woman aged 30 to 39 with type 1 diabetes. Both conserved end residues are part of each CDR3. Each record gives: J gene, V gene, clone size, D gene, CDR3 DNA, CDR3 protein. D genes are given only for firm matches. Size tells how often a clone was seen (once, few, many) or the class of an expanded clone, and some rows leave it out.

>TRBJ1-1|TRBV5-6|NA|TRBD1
TGTGCCAGCAGCCCTCGGGACAGGGTTGGGAACACTGAAGCTTTCTTT
CASSPRDRVGNTEAFF
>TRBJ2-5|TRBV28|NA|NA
TGTGCCAGCAGTTTGCCGGGACAAGAGACCCAGTACTTC
CASSLPGQETQYF
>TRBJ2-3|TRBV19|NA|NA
TGTGCCAGTAGTATCGGTGGAGGAGTCGATACGCAGTATTTT
CASSIGGGVDTQYF
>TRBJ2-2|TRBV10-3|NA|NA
TGTGCCATCGGTACAGTCCAAGTAGAGCTGTTTTTT
CAIGTVQVELFF
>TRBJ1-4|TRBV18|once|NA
TGTGCCAGCTCACCACCGACTGGGAGGGGTGAAAAACTGTTTTTT
CASSPPTGRGEKLFF
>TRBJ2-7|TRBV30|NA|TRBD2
TGTGCCTGGACCCATGCCAGAGCGGGACCTGGGGAGCAGTACTTC
CAWTHARAGPGEQYF
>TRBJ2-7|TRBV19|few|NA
TGTGCCAGTAGTCCCCCGGGTCCCTACGAGCAGTACTTC
CASSPPGPYEQYF
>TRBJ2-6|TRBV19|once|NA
TGTGCCAGTATCATGACAGGTGAAAACTCTGGGGCCAACGTCCTGACTTTC
CASIMTGENSGANVLTF
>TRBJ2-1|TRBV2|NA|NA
TGTGCCAGCACAGGGTACAATGAGCAGTTCTTC
CASTGYNEQFF
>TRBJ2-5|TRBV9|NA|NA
TGTGCCAGCAGCGTCACCGGGACTGCACAAGAGACCCAGTACTTC
CASSVTGTAQETQYF
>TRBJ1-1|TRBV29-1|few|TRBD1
TGCAGCGTAGGGGACAGGGGAAGGCACACTGAAGCTTTCTTT
CSVGDRGRHTEAFF
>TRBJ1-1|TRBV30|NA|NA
TGTGCCTGGAATCGAGCAGGGATGGGCACTGAAGCTTTCTTT
CAWNRAGMGTEAFF
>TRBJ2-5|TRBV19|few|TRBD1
TGTGCCAGTAGGGGGACAGCCTACCAAGAGACCCAGTACTTC
CASRGTAYQETQYF
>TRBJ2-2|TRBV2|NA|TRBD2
TGTGCCAGCACGGAGGAGCGGGAGACCGGGGAGCTGTTTTTT
CASTEERETGELFF
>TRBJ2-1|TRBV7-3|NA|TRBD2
TGTGCCAGCAGCGCCCGACTAGCGGGAGACAATGAGCAGTTCTTC
CASSARLAGDNEQFF
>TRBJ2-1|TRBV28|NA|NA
TGTGCCAGCCTGGGGTTTAGCGGAGAAGACTACAATGAGCAGTTCTTC
CASLGFSGEDYNEQFF
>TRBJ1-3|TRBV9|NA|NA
TGTGCCAGCAGCGGGACAGAAAAAGGAAACACCATATATTTT
CASSGTEKGNTIYF
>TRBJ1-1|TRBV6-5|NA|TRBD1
TGTGCCAGCAGTAGGGACAGATTAATCACTGAAGCTTTCTTT
CASSRDRLITEAFF
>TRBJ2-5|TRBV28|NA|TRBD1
TGTGCCAGCAGTTCCTACAGGGGCTGGGAGCAGTACTTC
CASSSYRGWEQYF
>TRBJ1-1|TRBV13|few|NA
TGTGCCAGCACTCTGAGCGCTGAAGCTTTCTTT
CASTLSAEAFF
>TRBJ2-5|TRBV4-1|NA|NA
TGCGCCAGCAGCCAAGGAAACTTTGAAGAGACCCAGTACTTC
CASSQGNFEETQYF
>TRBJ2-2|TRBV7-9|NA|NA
TGTGCCAGCAGCTTAGCTGACGGGAGTGGCACCGGGGAGCTGTTTTTT
CASSLADGSGTGELFF
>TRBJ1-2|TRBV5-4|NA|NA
TGTGCCAGCAGCACGTGGACAGCTAACTATGGCTACACCTTC
CASSTWTANYGYTF
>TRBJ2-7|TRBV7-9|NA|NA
TGTGCCAGCAGCTCCGGTATGTACTCCTACGAGCAGTACTTC
CASSSGMYSYEQYF
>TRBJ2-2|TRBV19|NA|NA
TGTGCCAGTAGTATAATCAGGGGATGGCCCGGGGAGCTGTTTTTT
CASSIIRGWPGELFF
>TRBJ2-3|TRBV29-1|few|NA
TGCAGCGTACAGGTCACAGATACGCAGTATTTT
CSVQVTDTQYF
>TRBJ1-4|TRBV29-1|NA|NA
TGCAGCGTTACGTCCGGAGATGAAAAACTGTTTTTT
CSVTSGDEKLFF
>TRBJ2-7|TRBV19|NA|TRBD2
TGTGCCAGTAGCATCGGGACTAGCCCCTCGGAGCAGTACTTC
CASSIGTSPSEQYF
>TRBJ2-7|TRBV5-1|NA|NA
TGCGCCAGCAGCGTGCGGGGGACAGGAGACTACGAGCAGTACTTC
CASSVRGTGDYEQYF
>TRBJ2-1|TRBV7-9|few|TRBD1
TGTGCCAGCAGCTTAGGGGACAGCTACTACAATGAGCAGTTCTTC
CASSLGDSYYNEQFF
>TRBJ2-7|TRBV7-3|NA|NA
TGTGCCAGCAGCTCGGGAGAAGAGTCGACCGAGCAGTACTTC
CASSSGEESTEQYF
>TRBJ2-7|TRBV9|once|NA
TGTGCCAGCAGCGTAGTACTAGATAGCCACGAGCAGTACTTC
CASSVVLDSHEQYF
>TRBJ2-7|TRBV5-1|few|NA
TGCGCCAGCAGCTTTACCGGGTACGAGCAGTACTTC
CASSFTGYEQYF
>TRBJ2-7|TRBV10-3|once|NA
TGTGCCATCGGGTGGGGTCCAGGCCCCGACTACGAGCAGTACTTC
CAIGWGPGPDYEQYF
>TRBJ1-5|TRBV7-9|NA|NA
TGTGCCAGCAGCTTAGACGACAGTAGCAATCAGCCCCAGCATTTT
CASSLDDSSNQPQHF
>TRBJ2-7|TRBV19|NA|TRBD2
TGTGCCAGTAGTGCAGGACTAGCGGGAGATTACTACGAGCAGTACTTC
CASSAGLAGDYYEQYF
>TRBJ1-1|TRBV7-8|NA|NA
TGTGCCAGCAGCCTCGGGGAGGACACTGAAGCTTTCTTT
CASSLGEDTEAFF
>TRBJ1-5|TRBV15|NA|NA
TGTGCCACCAGCAGAGATGCGTTCGGTATGCCAGGAATAAATCAGCCCCAGCATTTT
CATSRDAFGMPGINQPQHF
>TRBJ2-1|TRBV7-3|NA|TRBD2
TGTGCCAGCAGCTTAGCGGGAGTCGATGAGCAGTTCTTC
CASSLAGVDEQFF
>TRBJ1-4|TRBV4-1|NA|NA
TGCGCCAGCAGCCAAGCACAGGAAGCTGAAAAACTGTTTTTT
CASSQAQEAEKLFF
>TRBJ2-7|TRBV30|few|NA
TGTGCCCTTGGACACTACGAGCAGTACTTC
CALGHYEQYF
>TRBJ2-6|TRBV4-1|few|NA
TGCGCCAGCAGCCAAGACAGGTATGGGGCCAACGTCCTGACTTTC
CASSQDRYGANVLTF